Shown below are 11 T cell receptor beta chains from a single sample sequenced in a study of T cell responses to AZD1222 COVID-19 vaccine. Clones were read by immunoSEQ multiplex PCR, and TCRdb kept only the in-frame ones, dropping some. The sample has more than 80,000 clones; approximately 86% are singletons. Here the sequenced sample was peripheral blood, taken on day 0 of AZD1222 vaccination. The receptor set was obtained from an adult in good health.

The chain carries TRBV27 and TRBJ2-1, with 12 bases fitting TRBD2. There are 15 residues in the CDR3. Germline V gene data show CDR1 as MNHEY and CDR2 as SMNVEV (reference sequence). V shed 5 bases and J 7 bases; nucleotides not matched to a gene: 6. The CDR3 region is CASSRGLAGRNEQFF. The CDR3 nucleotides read TGTGCCAGCAGTCGAGGACTAGCGGGAAGGAATGAGCAGTTCTTC.

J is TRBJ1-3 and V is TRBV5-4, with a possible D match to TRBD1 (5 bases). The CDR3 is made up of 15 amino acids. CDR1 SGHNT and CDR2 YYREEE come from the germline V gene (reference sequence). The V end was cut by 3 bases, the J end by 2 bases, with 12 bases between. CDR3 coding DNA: TGTGCCAGCAGCTCGGGTCGGGGGGCTGGAAACACCATATATTTT. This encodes CASSSGRGAGNTIYF.

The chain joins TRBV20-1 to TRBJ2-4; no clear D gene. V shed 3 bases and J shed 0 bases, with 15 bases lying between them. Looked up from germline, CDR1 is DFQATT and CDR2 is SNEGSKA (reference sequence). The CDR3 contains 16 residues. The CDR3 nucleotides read TGCAGTGCTAGTGATGGGGTCGTGGGAGCCAAAAACATTCAGTACTTC. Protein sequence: CSASDGVVGAKNIQYF.

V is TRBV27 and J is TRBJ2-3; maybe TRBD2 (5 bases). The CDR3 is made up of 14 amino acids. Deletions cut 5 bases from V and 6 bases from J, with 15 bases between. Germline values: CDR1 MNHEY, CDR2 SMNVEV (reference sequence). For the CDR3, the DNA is TGTGCCAGCAGTGTTCGGACTTACGGGGATACGCAGTATTTT. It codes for CASSVRTYGDTQYF.

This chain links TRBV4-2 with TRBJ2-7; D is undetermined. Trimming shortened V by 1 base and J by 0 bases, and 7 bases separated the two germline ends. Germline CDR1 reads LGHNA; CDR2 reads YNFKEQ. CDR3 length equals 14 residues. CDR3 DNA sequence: TGTGCCAGCAGCCAAGGAGGAAGCTCCTACGAGCAGTACTTC. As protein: CASSQGGSSYEQYF.

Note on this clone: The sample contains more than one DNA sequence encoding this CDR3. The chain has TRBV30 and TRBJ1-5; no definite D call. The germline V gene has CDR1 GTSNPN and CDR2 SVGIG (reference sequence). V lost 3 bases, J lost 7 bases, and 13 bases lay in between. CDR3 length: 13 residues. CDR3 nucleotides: TGTGCCTGGAGCGTGGCTCAGAGACAGCCCCAGCATTTT. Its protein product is CAWSVAQRQPQHF.

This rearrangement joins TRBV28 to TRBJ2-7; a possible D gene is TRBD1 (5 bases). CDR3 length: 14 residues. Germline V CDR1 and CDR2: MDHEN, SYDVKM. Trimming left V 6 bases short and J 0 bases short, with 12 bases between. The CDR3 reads CASRWTRSSYEQYF. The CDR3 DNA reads TGTGCCAGCAGGTGGACAAGGAGCTCCTACGAGCAGTACTTC.

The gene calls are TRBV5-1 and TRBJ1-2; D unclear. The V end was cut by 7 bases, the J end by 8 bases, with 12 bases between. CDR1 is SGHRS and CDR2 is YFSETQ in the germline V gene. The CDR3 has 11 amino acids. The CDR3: CASSDTGGYTF. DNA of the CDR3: TGCGCCAGCTCCGACACGGGGGGCTACACCTTC.

The CDR3, as DNA: TGTGCCAGCAGCTTATGGGCAGGGGGCAATCAGCCCCAGCATTTT. Its protein is CASSLWAGGNQPQHF. The gene calls are TRBV7-2 and TRBJ1-5; TRBD1 might be the D (6 bases). CDR1 SGHTA and CDR2 FQGNSA come from the germline V gene. V gave up 2 bases and J gave up 2 bases, with 10 bases separating them. This CDR3 contains 15 residues.

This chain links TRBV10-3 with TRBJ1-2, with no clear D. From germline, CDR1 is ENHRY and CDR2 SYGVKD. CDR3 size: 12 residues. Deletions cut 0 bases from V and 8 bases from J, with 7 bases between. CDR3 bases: TGTGCCATCAGTGAGTCTGGGGTCGGCTACACCTTC. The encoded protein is CAISESGVGYTF.

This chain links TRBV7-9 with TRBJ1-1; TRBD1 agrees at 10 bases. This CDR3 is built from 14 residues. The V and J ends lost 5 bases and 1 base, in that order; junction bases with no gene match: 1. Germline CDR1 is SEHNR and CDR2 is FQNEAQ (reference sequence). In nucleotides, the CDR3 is TGTGCCAGCAGCGACAGGGGGCAGAACACTGAAGCTTTCTTT. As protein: CASSDRGQNTEAFF. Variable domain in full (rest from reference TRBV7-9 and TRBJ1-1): DTGVSQNPRHKITKRGQNVTFRCDPISEHNRLYWYRQTLGQGPEFLTYFQNEAQLEKSRLLSDRFSAERPKGSFSTLEIQRTEQGDSAMYLCASSDRGQNTEAFFGQGTRLTVV.